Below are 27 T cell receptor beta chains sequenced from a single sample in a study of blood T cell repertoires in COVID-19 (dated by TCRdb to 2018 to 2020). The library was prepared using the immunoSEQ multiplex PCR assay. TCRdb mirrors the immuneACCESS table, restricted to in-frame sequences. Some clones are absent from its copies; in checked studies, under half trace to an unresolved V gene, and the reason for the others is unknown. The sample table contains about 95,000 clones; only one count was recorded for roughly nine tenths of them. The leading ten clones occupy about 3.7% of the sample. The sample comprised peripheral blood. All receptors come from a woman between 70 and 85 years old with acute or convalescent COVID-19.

CDR3 residues: CSVLAVAYTDTQYF. The CDR3 bases are TGCAGCGTTCTGGCAGTGGCTTACACAGATACGCAGTATTTT. The rearrangement links TRBV29-1 to TRBJ2-3; D unresolved. Germline V gene lookup returns CDR1 SQVTM and CDR2 ANQGSEA. The ends were cut back, 5 bases at V and 2 bases at J, with 14 bases in the middle. This CDR3 contains 14 residues.

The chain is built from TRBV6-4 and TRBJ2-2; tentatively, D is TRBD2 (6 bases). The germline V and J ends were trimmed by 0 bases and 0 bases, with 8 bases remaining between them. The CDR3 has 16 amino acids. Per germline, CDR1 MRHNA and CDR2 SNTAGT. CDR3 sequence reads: CASSDSGGANTGELFF. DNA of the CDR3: TGTGCCAGCAGTGACTCGGGGGGAGCGAACACCGGGGAGCTGTTTTTT.

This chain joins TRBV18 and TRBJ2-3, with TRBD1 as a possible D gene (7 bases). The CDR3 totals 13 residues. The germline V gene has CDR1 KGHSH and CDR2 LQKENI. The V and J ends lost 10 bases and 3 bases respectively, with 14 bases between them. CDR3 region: CAIQTGTTDTQYF. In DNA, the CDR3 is TGTGCCATCCAGACAGGGACTACAGATACGCAGTATTTT.

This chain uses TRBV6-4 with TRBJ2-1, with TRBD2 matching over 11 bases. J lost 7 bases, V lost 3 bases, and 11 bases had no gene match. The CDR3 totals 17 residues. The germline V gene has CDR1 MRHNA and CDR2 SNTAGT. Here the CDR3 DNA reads TGTGCCAGCAGTGAGGCTAGCGGGGGGACGTTTAGGAATGAGCAGTTCTTC. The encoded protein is CASSEASGGTFRNEQFF.

CDR3 protein: CASSRGLSGGELFF. DNA for the CDR3: TGTGCCAGCTCAAGGGGGCTCAGTGGCGGGGAGCTGTTTTTT. The chain joins TRBV2 to TRBJ2-2, with 7 bases that match TRBD1. Germline CDR1 SNHLY, CDR2 FYNNEI. The CDR3 covers 14 residues. V was clipped by 8 bases and J by 7 bases; unmatched bases: 10.

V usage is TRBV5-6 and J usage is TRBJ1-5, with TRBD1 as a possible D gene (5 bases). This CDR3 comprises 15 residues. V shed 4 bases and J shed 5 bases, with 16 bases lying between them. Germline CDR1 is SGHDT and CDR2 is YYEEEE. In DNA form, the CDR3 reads TGTGCCAGCAGCCGAATGGAGGAGGGGTATCAGCCCCAGCATTTT. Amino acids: CASSRMEEGYQPQHF.

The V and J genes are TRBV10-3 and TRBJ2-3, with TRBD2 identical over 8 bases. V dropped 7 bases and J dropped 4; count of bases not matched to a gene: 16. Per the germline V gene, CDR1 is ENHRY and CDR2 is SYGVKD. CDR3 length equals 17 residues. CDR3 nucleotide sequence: TGTGCCATCAAACAACCGGGACTAGGTTACGCATCAGATACGCAGTATTTT. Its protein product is CAIKQPGLGYASDTQYF.

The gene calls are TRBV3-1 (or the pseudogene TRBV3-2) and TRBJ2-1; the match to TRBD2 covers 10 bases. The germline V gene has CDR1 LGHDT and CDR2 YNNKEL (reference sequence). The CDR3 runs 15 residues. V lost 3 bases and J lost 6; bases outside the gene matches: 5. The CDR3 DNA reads TGTGCCAGCAGCCAGAGGACTAGCGGCCCCAATGAGCAGTTCTTC. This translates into CASSQRTSGPNEQFF.

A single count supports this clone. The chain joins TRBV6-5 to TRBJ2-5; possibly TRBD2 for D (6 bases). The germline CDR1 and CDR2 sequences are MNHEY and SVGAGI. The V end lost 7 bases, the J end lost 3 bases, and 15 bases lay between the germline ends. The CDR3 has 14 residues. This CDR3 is CASTQARGKETQYF. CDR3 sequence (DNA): TGTGCCAGCACCCAAGCACGGGGGAAAGAGACCCAGTACTTC.

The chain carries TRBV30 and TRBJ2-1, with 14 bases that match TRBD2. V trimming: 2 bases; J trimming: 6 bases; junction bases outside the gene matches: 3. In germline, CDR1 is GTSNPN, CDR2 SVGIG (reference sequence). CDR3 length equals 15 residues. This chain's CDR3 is CAWSLGTSGSNEQFF. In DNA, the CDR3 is TGTGCCTGGAGTCTCGGGACTAGCGGGAGCAATGAGCAGTTCTTC.

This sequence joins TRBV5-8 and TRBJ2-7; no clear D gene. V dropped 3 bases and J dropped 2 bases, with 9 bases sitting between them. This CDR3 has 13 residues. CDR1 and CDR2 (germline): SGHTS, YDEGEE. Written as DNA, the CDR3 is TGTGCCAGCAGCTCCCTAGTGACCTACGAGCAGTACGTC. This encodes CASSSLVTYEQYV.

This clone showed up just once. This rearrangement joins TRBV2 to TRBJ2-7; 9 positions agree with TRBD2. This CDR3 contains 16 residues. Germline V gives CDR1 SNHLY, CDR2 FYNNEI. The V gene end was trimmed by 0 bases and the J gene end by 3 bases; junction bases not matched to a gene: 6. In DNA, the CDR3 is TGTGCCAGCAGTGAAGCGCTTAGCGGGAGATACTACGAGCAGTACTTC. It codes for CASSEALSGRYYEQYF.

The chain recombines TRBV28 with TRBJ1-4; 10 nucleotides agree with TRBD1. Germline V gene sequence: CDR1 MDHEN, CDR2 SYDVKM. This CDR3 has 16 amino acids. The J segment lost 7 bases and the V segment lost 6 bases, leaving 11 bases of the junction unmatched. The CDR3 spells CASRVTPGQGSEKLFF. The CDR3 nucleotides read TGTGCCAGCAGGGTTACGCCGGGACAGGGGAGTGAAAAACTGTTTTTT.

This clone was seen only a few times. In nucleotides, the CDR3 is TGTGCCAGCAGCCGGGACAGGGGGAGGCAGCCCCAGCATTTT. The encoded protein is CASSRDRGRQPQHF. The chain uses TRBV11-2 and TRBJ1-5; 11 nucleotides line up with TRBD1. Germline V CDR1 and CDR2: SGHAT, FQNNGV. V lost 5 bases, J lost 7 bases, and 4 bases stayed unmatched. This CDR3 region has 14 residues. Combining the CDR3 with reference TRBV11-2 and TRBJ1-5 gives the whole variable domain EAGVAQSPRYKIIEKRQSVAFWCNPISGHATLYWYQQILGQGPKLLIQFQNNGVVDDSQLPKDRFSAERLKGVDSTLKIQPAKLEDSAVYLCASSRDRGRQPQHFGDGTRLSIL.

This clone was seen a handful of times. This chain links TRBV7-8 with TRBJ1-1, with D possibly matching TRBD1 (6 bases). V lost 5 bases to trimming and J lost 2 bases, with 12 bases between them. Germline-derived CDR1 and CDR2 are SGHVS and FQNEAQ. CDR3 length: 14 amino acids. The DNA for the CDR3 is TGTGCCAGCAGCCGTCACAGGGACAACACTGAAGCTTTCTTT. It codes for CASSRHRDNTEAFF.

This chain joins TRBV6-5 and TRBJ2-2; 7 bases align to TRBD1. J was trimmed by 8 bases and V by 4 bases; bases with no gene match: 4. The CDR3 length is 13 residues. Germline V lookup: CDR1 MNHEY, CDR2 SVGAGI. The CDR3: CASSSQGFGELFF. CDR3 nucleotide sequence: TGTGCCAGCAGTTCACAGGGGTTTGGGGAGCTGTTTTTT.

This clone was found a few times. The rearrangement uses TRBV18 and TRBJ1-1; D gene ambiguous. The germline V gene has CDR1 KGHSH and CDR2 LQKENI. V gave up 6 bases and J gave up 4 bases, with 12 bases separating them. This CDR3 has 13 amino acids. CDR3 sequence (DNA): TGTGCCAGCTCCCTCGGCGAGGGCACTGAAGCTTTCTTT. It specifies CASSLGEGTEAFF.

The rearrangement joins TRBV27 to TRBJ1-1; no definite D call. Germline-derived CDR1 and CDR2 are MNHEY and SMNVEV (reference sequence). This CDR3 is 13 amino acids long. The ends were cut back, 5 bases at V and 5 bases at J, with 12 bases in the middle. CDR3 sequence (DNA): TGTGCCAGCAGTACGAGGGTTGGTACTGAAGCTTTCTTT. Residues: CASSTRVGTEAFF.

The CDR3 DNA reads as TGCAGCGTTGATGACCAGGGTGGCCCCTACGAGCAGTACGTC. Translating gives CSVDDQGGPYEQYV. The chain uses TRBV29-1 and TRBJ2-7, with D possibly matching TRBD1 (5 bases). The germline V gene has CDR1 SQVTM and CDR2 ANQGSEA. V lost 3 bases to trimming and J lost 2 bases, with 14 bases between them. The CDR3 is 14 residues long.

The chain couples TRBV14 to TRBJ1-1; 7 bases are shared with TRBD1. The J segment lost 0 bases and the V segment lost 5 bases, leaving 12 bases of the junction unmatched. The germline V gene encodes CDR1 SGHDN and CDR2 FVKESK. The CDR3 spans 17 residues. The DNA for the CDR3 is TGTGCCAGCAGCTTGACACAGGGGAGCCAGCTGAACACTGAAGCTTTCTTT. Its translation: CASSLTQGSQLNTEAFF.

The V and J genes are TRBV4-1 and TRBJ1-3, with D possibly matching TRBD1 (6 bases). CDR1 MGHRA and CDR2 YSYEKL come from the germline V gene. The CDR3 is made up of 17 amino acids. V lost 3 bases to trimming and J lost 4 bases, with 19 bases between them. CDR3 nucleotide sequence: TGCGCCAGCAGCCAGGGGGAAACAGGGCCGAGGGGAAACACCATATATTTT. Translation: CASSQGETGPRGNTIYF.

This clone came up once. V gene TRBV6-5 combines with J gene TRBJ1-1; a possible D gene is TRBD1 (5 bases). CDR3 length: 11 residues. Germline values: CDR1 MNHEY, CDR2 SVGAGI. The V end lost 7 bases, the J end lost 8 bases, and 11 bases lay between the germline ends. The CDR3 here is CASTGMREAFF. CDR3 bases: TGTGCCAGCACAGGGATGAGGGAAGCTTTCTTT.

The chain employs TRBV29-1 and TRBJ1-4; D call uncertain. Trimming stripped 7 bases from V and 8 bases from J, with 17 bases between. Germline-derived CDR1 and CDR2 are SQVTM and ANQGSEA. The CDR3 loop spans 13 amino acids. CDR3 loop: CSAGMYPSEKLFF. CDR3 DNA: TGCAGCGCCGGGATGTATCCCAGCGAAAAACTGTTTTTT.

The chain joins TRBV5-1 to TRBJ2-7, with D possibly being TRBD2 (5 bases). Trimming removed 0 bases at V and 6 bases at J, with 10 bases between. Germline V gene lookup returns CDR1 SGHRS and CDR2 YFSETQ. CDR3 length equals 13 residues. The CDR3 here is CASSLDPSFEQYF. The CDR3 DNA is TGCGCCAGCAGCTTGGATCCTAGCTTCGAGCAGTACTTC.

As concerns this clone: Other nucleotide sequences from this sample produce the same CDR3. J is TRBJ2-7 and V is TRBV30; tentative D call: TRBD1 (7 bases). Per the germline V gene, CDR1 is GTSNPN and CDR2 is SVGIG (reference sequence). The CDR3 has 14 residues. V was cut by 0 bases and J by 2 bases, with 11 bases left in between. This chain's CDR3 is CAWSVSGGPYEQYF. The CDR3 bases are TGTGCCTGGAGTGTTTCAGGGGGGCCCTACGAGCAGTACTTC. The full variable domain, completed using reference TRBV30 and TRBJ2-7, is SQTIHQWPATLVQPVGSPLSLECTVEGTSNPNLYWYRQAAGRGLQLLFYSVGIGQISSEVPQNLSASRPQDRQFILSSKKLLLSDSGFYLCAWSVSGGPYEQYFGPGTRLTVT.

The CDR3 region has the DNA TGTGCCAGCAGTGACTCCGGGACAGGGAATGAAAAACTGTTTTTT. Encoded protein: CASSDSGTGNEKLFF. The chain is built from TRBV25-1 and TRBJ1-4, with 9 bases identical to TRBD1. The CDR3 totals 15 residues. The V gene's germline CDR1 is MGHDK and CDR2 SYGVNS. After removal of 3 bases from V and 5 bases from J, the junction contained 4 bases not matched to a gene.

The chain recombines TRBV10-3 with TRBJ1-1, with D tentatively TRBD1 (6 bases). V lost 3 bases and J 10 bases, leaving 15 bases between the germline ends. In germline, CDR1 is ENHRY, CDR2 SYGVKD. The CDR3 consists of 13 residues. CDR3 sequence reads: CAISDLGQGRAFF. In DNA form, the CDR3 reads TGTGCCATCAGTGATCTGGGACAAGGTCGAGCTTTCTTT.